This TCR beta chain was documented in a study of T cells after yellow fever vaccination. Study-wide results and limits: Clonotype sharing between CD4 and CD8 compartments was small. Peak timing came faster in the weaker secondary response, day 5 versus 15.

Germline CDR1 is SGHRS and CDR2 is YFSETQ. Unmatched junction bases numbered 8, after V lost 5 bases and J lost 6 bases. The CDR3 totals 14 residues. In the case of this clonotype: The antigen is undetermined.

By 5'RACE template switching, TCR cDNA was produced, with a universal primer site and UMIs added in the process. TCRdb reprocessed the 5' RACE reads via MiXCR and lists one record per CDR3 protein. The sample lists 300,000 to 350,000 distinct CDR3 sequences; 8% to 9.5% were seen once. The V call is TRBV5-1, the J call TRBJ2-4; 7 bases are shared with TRBD1. The sequences come from PBMCs, collected about 41 days after the first yellow fever vaccination. This receptor was taken from a man aged 18 to 29 who received the YFV17D yellow fever vaccine. The CDR3 nucleotides read TGCGCCAGCAGTGAGAGGGGGCCGGGAAACATTCAGTACTTC. Translating gives CASSERGPGNIQYF.